This TCR beta chain was obtained from a study of cytomegalovirus exposure and HLA in healthy donors (dated by TCRdb to 2016 to 2017). With respect to the entire study: According to an earlier analysis of around 600 of the donors, some 180 million T cells yielded some 110 million unique TCR beta sequences and 276 Gb of sequence data. An early release covering about 600 HLA-typed donors comprised about 300 gigabases of sequencing data and some 79 million unique TCR sequences. To predict cytomegalovirus infection status, the study brought together high-throughput TCR immunosequencing, statistical association of individual TCRs with disease status, and machine learning. On average, around 200,000 unique TCR beta nucleotide sequences were sequenced per donor among a few hundred genotyped donors of the cohort, with roughly 18% of those sequences being non-productive. To study patterns of TCR occurrence, a later analysis re-analyzed previously published TCR beta repertoires from several hundred donors and added high-resolution HLA genotyping. Typing coverage differed by locus: A, B, C, DRB1 and DQB1 were typed in roughly 620-630 donors, DQA1 in about 500, DPA1 in some 600, and DPB1 in about 450. All discovery cohort repertoires had been generated using a single sequencing platform. Rather than using new phenotypic data, the later analysis identified candidate immune exposures from TCR beta sequences and from how often those sequences occurred across donors. Roughly 5 DR-DQ haplotypes were treated as single units for association and clustering because of strong linkage in the cohort. In a later genetic analysis, genome-wide SNP genotypes for 398 of the 666 donors were used, and that subset was treated as a discovery cohort. The study profiled the T cell repertoires of 666 subjects by immunosequencing and related them to cytomegalovirus serostatus. Along with the approximately 600-subject first cohort, a separate validation cohort of 120 different subjects was used. HLA typing covered class I and class II loci at four-digit resolution. Of the approximately 370 genotyped donors, 70% to 90% were placed in the genetic ancestry cluster associated with self-reported Caucasian donors. An earlier analysis of approximately 630 of the donors applied high-throughput TCR beta sequencing to assess whether each TCR beta V gene segment acted as functional or pseudogenic. The aim of the study was to test whether cataloging public T cell receptors could identify signatures of past pathogen exposure. Alongside the repertoire data, information on donor age, sex, ethnicity and CMV serostatus was compiled. What the authors observed across the whole study: A further reported finding was that TCR beta sequences accurately predicted the HLA-A and HLA-B alleles for most subjects in the first cohort. In a later analysis, most CMV-associated TCR beta chains were found to appear HLA-restricted, with HLA associations seemingly driven largely by CMV exposure. Because HLA typing was missing for some donors at each locus, association tests included only the typed subset. A cluster of highly shared sequence variants was judged likely to be a technical artifact of the sequencing pipeline. Correlated functional status among segregating V segments might reflect linkage disequilibrium, but an unknown experimental factor could not be ruled out. At a false discovery rate of 0.05, a later analysis linked about 16,000 TCR beta sequences to specific HLA alleles. In an earlier analysis of about 550 of the donors, most TCR beta V segments were observed in productive rearrangements about 87% or about 30% of the time, broadly matching IMGT annotations. The authors suggested that the approach could potentially be generalized to other disease states and immunological phenotypes. In a later analysis, several top co-occurrence clusters were reported to appear linked to parvovirus B19, influenza, CMV and Epstein-Barr virus. When HLA alleles, especially DR and DQ, strongly co-occurred, TCR associations were difficult to assign to individual alleles. The only immune exposure information available for the cohort was CMV serostatus. In a later analysis, HLA-associated TCR beta chains were found to be more clonally expanded and to have lower generation probabilities than equally common non-associated chains. An association between a missense DCLRE1C variant and V-gene and J-gene trimming of TCR beta chains was found in a later genetic analysis and replicated in an independent cohort. Three of the identified cytomegalovirus-associated TCR beta chains were confirmed in vitro to be specific for cytomegalovirus antigens. About 17 rarely observed V segments, including chromosome 9 orphons, were excluded from the earlier analysis of approximately 600 of the donors because counts were too low. Most TCR sequences were seen in very few donors, while some public TCRs were found in many individuals. Presence/absence analyses assumed roughly uniform sequencing depth across donors, an assumption that may not hold. Only TCR beta chains were sequenced in this cohort, and the absence of alpha or paired-chain data limited detectable features. In a later analysis, the rate of TCR association differed among HLA loci, with DRB1 alleles having the most associated TCRs and HLA-C alleles having the fewest. A total of 150 or so TCR beta chains were listed by the study as associated with cytomegalovirus. In both the original and validation cohorts, the classifier was reported to diagnose cytomegalovirus status with high specificity and sensitivity. In a later genetic analysis, fewer N-insertions in productive TCRs were reported among donors in an Asian-associated ancestry cluster than the approximately 630-donor mean.

Libraries came from the immunoSEQ multiplex PCR assay. A mixture of 60 forward primers for TCR Vbeta segments and 13 reverse primers for TCR Jbeta segments was used in the multiplex PCR. A multiplex PCR assay on genomic DNA amplified the CDR3 region of rearranged TCR beta genes. On the Illumina HiSeq System, the amplified TCR beta libraries were sequenced as 87-base-pair reads. Per the original workflow: A later analysis counted tens of millions of unique TCR beta chains across the 550 to 800 repertoires, and 10 million to 12 million of these chains were shared by at least two donors. To remove PCR and sequencing errors, raw reads were error-corrected and collapsed into unique sequences using a nearest-neighbor algorithm that merged closely related sequences. CDR3 sequences were aligned to IMGT reference sequences to assign V, D and J gene segments. For a sequence to be retained, a match of at least six nucleotides to both a V gene segment and a J gene segment was required. A rearrangement was called productive if the CDR3 had no stop codons and remained in frame with V and J, and every other rearrangement was called non-productive. CDR3 was defined according to IMGT convention as the region running from the second conserved V-encoded cysteine to the conserved J-encoded phenylalanine. The earlier analysis of some 540 of the donors excluded any sequence lacking an unambiguous match to a single V gene segment. An earlier analysis of over 450 of the donors classified V segments as functional when productive rearrangements were above 56.7% and as segregating when the standard deviation between donors was above 5%. A statistical classification framework was built for diagnosing cytomegalovirus status from the catalog of TCR beta chain sequences. V and J gene assignment, in a later analysis, came from comparing TCR nucleotide sequences with IMGT/GENE-DB human TR gene sequences. Using the TCRdist pipeline, a later analysis assigned CDR3 sequences along with most-parsimonious VDJ recombination scenarios. In a later analysis, every TCR beta chain was defined by the combination of its CDR3 amino acid sequence and its V-gene family, and reads without a unique V-gene family were dropped. In a later analysis, some 600 highly shared, low-generation-probability nucleotide sequences were removed to address suspected cross-contamination and a sequencing artifact. In a later analysis, a clonal expansion index for each public chain was calculated from normalized within-repertoire ranks of inferred template counts. In a later analysis, generation probabilities were computed with a VDJ recombination model fitted to out-of-frame rearrangements, and the resulting probabilities were checked against IGoR. In a later analysis, hypergeometric tests were used to score TCR-TCR, TCR-HLA and TCR-CMV co-occurrence, with a repertoire-size bias correction applied to TCR pairs. In a later analysis, false discovery rates were estimated by permuting HLA or CMV assignments 20 times. In a later analysis, co-occurring TCRs were grouped using DBSCAN, with TCRdist sequence similarity added in when clustering inside HLA-allele-positive subsets. Co-occurrence clustering excluded repertoires with fewer than 30,000 or more than 120,000 public chains, plus five with anomalous nucleotide sharing. TCRdb re-hosts the immuneACCESS table, in-frame sequences only. Its copies lack some clones; in the studies checked, an unresolved V gene accounts for under half of them, and the cause for the rest is not known. V, J and clone size are taken as reported in that table, and D and trimming were inferred from the DNA itself. The sample table records around 94,000 clones; 78% of these occur just once. The biggest ten clones account for under 5% of the sample.

In total, 630 or so healthy bone marrow donors made up the cohort. Cohort members were all nominally healthy when sampled, although unrecorded immune exposures were likely present. The donor tested CMV seropositive, placing the donor among the 310 or so seropositive members of the cohort. A peripheral blood sample was provided by each donor, and peripheral blood mononuclear cells were used for TCR beta sequencing. Genomic DNA was extracted from the blood cell samples with the Qiagen DNeasy Blood Extraction Kit. On this clone: No antigen is known for it. Nothing much larger sits one base from this clone, and base qualities are not available.

This receptor was identified in a male donor in good health and CMV-seropositive. The specimen was PBMCs.

The DNA is TGTGCCAGCGCCATGGGGGGACAGGGAGATGAAAAACTGTTTTTT. This codes for CASAMGGQGDEKLFF. The rearrangement joined TRBV28 to TRBJ1-4, with 9 bases aligning to TRBD1. At the junction V is shortened by 8 bases and J by 6 bases; bases outside the gene matches: 10. According to the germline V gene, CDR1 reads MDHEN and CDR2 reads SYDVKM. The CDR3 runs 15 residues from the cysteine to the phenylalanine. Left in the record is the CDR3 DNA by itself, 45 bases read in frame from the first base. Supplemented by the reference TRBV28 and TRBJ1-4 proteins around the CDR3, the complete variable domain is DVKVTQSSRYLVKRTGEKVFLECVQDMDHENMFWYRQDPGLGLRLIYFSYDVKMKEKGDIPEGYSVSREKKERFSLILESASTNQTSMYLCASAMGGQGDEKLFFGSGTQLSVL.